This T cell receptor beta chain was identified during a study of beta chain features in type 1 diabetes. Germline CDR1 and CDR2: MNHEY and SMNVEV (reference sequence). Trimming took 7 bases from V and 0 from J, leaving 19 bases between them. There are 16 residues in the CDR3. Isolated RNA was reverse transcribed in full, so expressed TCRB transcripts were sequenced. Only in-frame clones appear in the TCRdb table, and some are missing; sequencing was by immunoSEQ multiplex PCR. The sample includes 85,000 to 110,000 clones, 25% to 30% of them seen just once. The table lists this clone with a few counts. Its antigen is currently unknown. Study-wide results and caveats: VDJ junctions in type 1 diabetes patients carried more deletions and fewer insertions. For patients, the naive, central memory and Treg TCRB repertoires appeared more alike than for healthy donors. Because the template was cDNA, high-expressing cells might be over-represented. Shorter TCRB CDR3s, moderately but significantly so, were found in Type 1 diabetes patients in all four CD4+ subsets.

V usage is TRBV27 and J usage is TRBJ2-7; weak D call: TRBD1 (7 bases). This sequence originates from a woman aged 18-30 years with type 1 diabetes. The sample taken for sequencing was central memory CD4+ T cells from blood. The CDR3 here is CASMGRGGGNSYEQYF. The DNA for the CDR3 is TGTGCCAGCATGGGGAGAGGGGGCGGGAACTCCTACGAGCAGTACTTC.